A selection of T cell receptor beta chains follows, all from one sample in a study of cytomegalovirus exposure and HLA in healthy donors. The data were produced by immunoSEQ multiplex PCR, yet TCRdb's version contains in-frame clones alone and is incomplete. In the table there are under 110,000 clones, about 70% of which are singletons. What was sequenced was PBMCs. These receptors originate from a boy younger than 18 in good health and CMV-seronegative. Both conserved end residues are part of each CDR3. A D gene is named only where the DNA matches it firmly. Not all rows give a size; the values are once, few, many and, for expanded clones, a class.

TRBV4-3	few	-	TRBJ1-5	CASSQETLGHQPQHF	TGCGCCAGCAGCCAAGAGACCTTGGGACACCAGCCCCAGCATTTT
TRBV4-1	-	TRBD2	TRBJ2-1	CASSHSPDASGSNEQFF	TGCGCCAGCAGCCATTCGCCGGACGCTAGCGGGAGTAATGAGCAGTTCTTC
TRBV5-1	-	-	TRBJ1-4	CASSLGAVTNEKLFF	TGCGCCAGCAGCTTGGGTGCGGTAACTAATGAAAAACTGTTTTTT
TRBV11-2	-	TRBD1	TRBJ1-4	CASSLGYRGPFNEKLFF	TGTGCCAGCAGCTTAGGCTACAGGGGGCCTTTTAATGAAAAACTGTTTTTT
TRBV30	-	TRBD2	TRBJ2-3	CAWRTSGRARDTQYF	TGTGCCTGGAGGACTAGCGGGAGGGCCCGAGATACGCAGTATTTT
TRBV5-4	-	-	TRBJ2-1	CASSQQGGNEQFF	TGTGCCAGCAGCCAACAGGGGGGGAATGAGCAGTTCTTC
TRBV6-1	-	TRBD2	TRBJ2-5	CASSVGLAGGEETQYF	TGTGCCAGCAGTGTGGGACTAGCGGGAGGGGAAGAGACCCAGTACTTC
TRBV10-3	-	TRBD1	TRBJ1-1	CAIRKQGADTEAFF	TGTGCCATCAGGAAACAGGGGGCGGACACTGAAGCTTTCTTT
TRBV30	-	TRBD2	TRBJ2-1	CAWSATSLGYNEQFF	TGTGCCTGGAGTGCGACTAGCCTGGGGTACAATGAGCAGTTCTTC
TRBV10-1	-	-	TRBJ2-7	CASRLGEQYF	TGCGCCAGCAGGCTAGGCGAGCAGTACTTC
TRBV7-9	-	-	TRBJ1-4	CSSSFSGMILFF	TGTTCCAGCAGCTTCTCAGGGATGATACTGTTTTTT
TRBV28	once	-	TRBJ1-4	CASSFAGVGEKLFF	TGTGCCAGCAGTTTTGCAGGGGTAGGTGAAAAACTGTTTTTT
TRBV10-3	-	TRBD1	TRBJ1-4	CAIRDRREKLFF	TGTGCCATCCGGGACAGGAGAGAAAAACTGTTTTTT
TRBV7-9	-	-	TRBJ2-1	CASSPTAGYNEQFF	TGTGCCAGCAGCCCTACGGCAGGGTACAATGAGCAGTTCTTC
TRBV7-8	-	TRBD1	TRBJ2-5	CASSLGGGLYQETQYF	TGTGCCAGCAGCTTAGGAGGGGGCCTGTACCAAGAGACCCAGTACTTC
TRBV6-1	few	TRBD2	TRBJ2-5	CASSGLAGGPETQYF	TGTGCCAGCAGTGGACTAGCGGGGGGGCCAGAGACCCAGTACTTC
TRBV11-2	-	-	TRBJ1-1	CASSLGQTWAEAFF	TGTGCCAGCAGCCTAGGACAGACGTGGGCTGAAGCTTTCTTT
TRBV5-1	-	-	TRBJ2-1	CASSLGRDSPYNEQFF	TGCGCCAGCAGCTTGGGGAGGGACAGCCCCTACAATGAGCAGTTCTTC
TRBV9	-	-	TRBJ1-2	CASSVSLGIYGYTF	TGTGCCAGCAGCGTATCCCTCGGGATATATGGCTACACCTTC
TRBV30	-	TRBD1	TRBJ1-3	CAWGTGSSGNTIYF	TGTGCCTGGGGGACAGGGAGCTCTGGAAACACCATATATTTT
TRBV19	-	-	TRBJ2-4	CASSTEADIQYF	TGTGCCAGTAGTACGGAGGCTGACATTCAGTACTTC
TRBV9	-	TRBD1	TRBJ2-3	CASSVAGTALGQYF	TGTGCCAGCAGCGTGGCCGGGACAGCTCTGGGGCAGTATTTT
TRBV30	-	-	TRBJ2-5	CAWERIFQETQYF	TGTGCCTGGGAGCGGATTTTCCAAGAGACCCAGTACTTC
TRBV15	few	TRBD2	TRBJ2-1	CATSRALGREWQDEQFF	TGTGCCACCAGCAGGGCTCTGGGGCGGGAGTGGCAGGATGAGCAGTTCTTC
TRBV5-6	-	TRBD2	TRBJ2-1	CASSPPVAGVYNEQFF	TGTGCCAGCAGCCCTCCGGTAGCGGGAGTCTACAATGAGCAGTTCTTC
TRBV4-1	-	-	TRBJ2-5	CASSQGLGQRQETQYF	TGCGCCAGCAGCCAAGGATTGGGCCAGCGGCAAGAGACCCAGTACTTC
TRBV6-6	-	-	TRBJ1-3	CASSENLSGNTIYF	TGTGCCAGCAGCGAGAACCTCTCTGGAAACACCATATATTTT